This T cell receptor beta chain was documented in a study of blood T cell repertoires in COVID-19. Study context: The origin of the acute and convalescent COVID-19 samples was the United States, Italy and Spain.

The length of the CDR3 is 14 residues. The J segment lost 12 bases and the V segment lost 8 bases, leaving 18 bases of the junction unmatched. The germline CDR1 and CDR2 sequences are KGHSH and LQKENI. Those enrolled in Seattle joined during active infection and were followed longitudinally afterward. How the authors handled the data: How many nucleated cells were present was estimated from reference gene primer amplification. TCRdb keeps only in-frame clones here, not all; method: immunoSEQ multiplex PCR. V, J and clone size are taken as reported in that table, and D and trimming were inferred from the DNA itself. This sample has approximately 330,000 clones, with roughly 87% found just once.

Sample: peripheral blood. The sequence came from a man aged 25-40 years with COVID-19, enrolled during active disease. The rearrangement joins TRBV18 to TRBJ2-7, with TRBD1 identical over 8 bases. CDR3 nucleotides: TGTGCCAGCCGAGGGGACAGGTGCGTGTTGAGGGGGTACTTC. It translates to CASRGDRCVLRGYF.